This record concerns one T cell receptor (beta chain) sequence. The antigen remains undetermined. 60 Vbeta and 13 Jbeta primers were used in PCR. Produced via immunoSEQ multiplex PCR; TCRdb's table is partial and in-frame only. Of about 130,000 clones listed, about three quarters are singletons. The V gene's germline CDR1 is SGHNT and CDR2 YYREEE (reference sequence). The V gene lost 0 bases and the J gene lost 0 bases, with 8 bases spanning the gap. This CDR3 has 15 amino acids. The data stem from a study of cytomegalovirus exposure and HLA in healthy donors. Regarding the study as a whole: Later on, an analysis found that several of the most significant clusters appeared to be linked to common viral pathogens, which included parvovirus B19. A later analysis showed HLA-associated TCR beta chains outstripping equally common others in clonal expansion.

The chain is built from TRBV5-4 and TRBJ2-3; tentative D call: TRBD1 (6 bases). Sequences were obtained from PBMCs. This sequence originates from a human donor in good health. CDR3 in amino acids: CASSLGGLSTDTQYF. For the CDR3, the DNA is TGTGCCAGCAGCTTGGGGGGGCTGAGCACAGATACGCAGTATTTT.